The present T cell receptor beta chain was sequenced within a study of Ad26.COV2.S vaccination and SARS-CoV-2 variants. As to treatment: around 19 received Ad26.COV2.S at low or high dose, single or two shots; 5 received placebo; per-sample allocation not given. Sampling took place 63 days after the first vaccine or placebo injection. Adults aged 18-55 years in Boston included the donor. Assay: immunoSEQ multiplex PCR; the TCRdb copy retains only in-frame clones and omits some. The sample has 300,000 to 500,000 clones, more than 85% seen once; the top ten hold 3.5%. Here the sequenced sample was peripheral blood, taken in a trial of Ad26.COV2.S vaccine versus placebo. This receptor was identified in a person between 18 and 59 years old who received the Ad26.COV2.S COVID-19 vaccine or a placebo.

CDR3 bases: TGTGCCAGCAGCTTGCCTTACCCGGACAGAATTTCCAATGAGCAGTTCTTC. Protein sequence: CASSLPYPDRISNEQFF. The chain links TRBV7-9 to TRBJ2-1; D is possibly TRBD1 (6 bases). V gave up 3 bases and J gave up 6 bases, with 21 bases separating them. Germline lookup yields CDR1 SEHNR and CDR2 FQNEAQ (reference sequence). This CDR3 spans 17 amino acids.